Given below is one TCR beta chain in context. Its antigen is as yet unknown. These data originate in a study of shared clonotypes between healthy human individuals. Study-wide results and caveats: Donor clonotype sharing was expected to depend on sequencing depth. In contrast to clonotypes shared by all four donors, non-shared clonotypes had lower generation probabilities.

Per sorted-subset replicate PCR, input was around 200 ng DNA, representing about 30,000 T cell genomes. The assay was immunoSEQ multiplex PCR, and TCRdb's table has in-frame clones only and misses some. The sample records approximately 2.4 million clones, approximately 96% being singletons. This CDR3 comprises 14 residues. The germline V gene encodes CDR1 LNHDA and CDR2 SQIVND (reference sequence). Trimming shortened V by 3 bases and J by 7 bases, and 14 bases separated the two germline ends. V is TRBV19 and J is TRBJ2-3; D unresolved. The specimen was naive CD4+ T cells sorted from blood. Subset indicated: CD45RA+ positively selected. The clonotype was recovered from a man aged 18 to 30 in good health. This CDR3 reads CASSIDGNANTQYF. CDR3 in DNA: TGTGCCAGTAGTATTGACGGTAATGCAAATACGCAGTATTTT.